This TCR beta chain was sequenced for a study of post-analysis software for immune sequencing data. Study-level points and caveats: Compared against controls, patients with multiple sclerosis displayed significantly lower normalized Chao1 diversity.

TCR beta cDNA libraries had unique molecular identifiers. Each CDR3 protein gets one entry after TCRdb re-called the PCR reads with MiXCR. This sample carries about 540,000 distinct CDR3 sequences, 34% of them seen once, and the ten largest clones take 4.5% to 7.5%. In regard to this clonotype: Its antigen is undetermined. Germline and junction disagree at one end, which may indicate a read error.

The origin of this receptor is a girl aged 2-17 years with multiple sclerosis. The specimen was blood.

CDR3 in amino acids: CASSQEPGTGYTF. The CDR3 DNA sequence: TGTGCCAGCAGTCAAGAACCAGGGACCGGCTACACCTTC. The chain couples TRBV3-1 to TRBJ1-2; D might be TRBD1 (5 bases). This CDR3 is built from 13 residues. Germline V gene lookup returns CDR1 LGHDT and CDR2 YNNKEL (reference sequence).